This TCR beta chain is drawn from a study of blood T cell repertoires in COVID-19. Turning to the study itself: The samples span acute and convalescent COVID-19 from the United States, Italy and Spain. T cells, B-cell-depleted T cells, or PBMCs provided the cDNA or gDNA that served as material.

Original processing notes: Scientists estimated how many nucleated cells there were by amplifying reference gene primers. The method was immunoSEQ multiplex PCR; TCRdb's version includes in-frame clones alone and lacks a portion of them. The V and J calls and clone size are taken from that table; D and trimming were inferred from the DNA. The table includes approximately 250,000 clones, roughly 82% detected once. Seattle-derived patients entered the study during active infection and were followed longitudinally. Per germline, CDR1 MRHNA and CDR2 SNTAGT. V was trimmed by 6 bases and J by 4 bases, leaving 12 bases between them. The CDR3 totals 13 residues.

This TCR was recovered from a woman of 80 years or more with COVID-19, enrolled during active disease. The sample comprised peripheral blood. The V call is TRBV6-4, the J call TRBJ1-2; maybe TRBD1 (6 bases). The CDR3 protein is CASRQGPGYGYTF. In DNA, the CDR3 is TGTGCCAGCAGGCAGGGGCCAGGCTATGGCTACACCTTC.